This T cell receptor beta chain is drawn from a study of blood T cells in healthy people across ages. Overall study: Template switching picked up about one barcoded beta molecule for each two T cells. Points from the study as a whole: When set beside aged donors, long-lived donors presented more naive CD4+ cells and higher diversity.

Every sample yielded at least 6.5 million isolated PBMCs. This clonotype has at least ten counts. Its target is unknown. There are 16 residues in the CDR3. The trim removed 4 bases at V and 9 bases at J, leaving 11 bases unmatched. In germline, CDR1 is LGHNA, CDR2 YSLEER. Combining a sample-barcoded 5' primer with a J-beta primer mix, a second PCR ran for roughly 6 to 12 cycles. MiXCR, run by TCRdb on the 5' RACE reads, gives a single entry per CDR3 protein. The sample shows some 790,000 distinct CDR3 sequences, about 28% of them seen only once. This clonotype originated in an elderly woman in good health. Sequenced: blood. The gene calls are TRBV4-3 and TRBJ2-1, with 11 bases lining up with TRBD2. CDR3 in amino acids: CASSRALAGGQSEQFF. The CDR3 DNA sequence: TGCGCCAGCAGCCGGGCCTTAGCGGGGGGGCAGTCTGAGCAGTTCTTC.